Below are 20 T cell receptor beta chains sequenced from a single sample in a study of blood T cell repertoires in COVID-19. Generated by immunoSEQ multiplex PCR, the TCRdb table keeps only in-frame clones and is missing some. Here the sample spans about 190,000 clones, approximately 90% being singletons. Material for sequencing was peripheral blood. The receptors originated from a young man with acute or convalescent COVID-19.

This sequence joins TRBV9 and TRBJ2-1, with TRBD2 matching over 14 bases. Germline CDR1 reads SGDLS; CDR2 reads YYNGEE. The CDR3 has 18 amino acids. With 4 bases clipped from V and 4 bases from J, the junction kept 10 bases outside the gene matches. The CDR3 coding sequence is TGTGCCAGCAGCTTAGGACTAGCGGGGGGTCCAACTTACAATGAGCAGTTCTTC. As protein: CASSLGLAGGPTYNEQFF.

Only one count was recorded for this clone. This sequence joins TRBV6-5 and TRBJ2-1; D possibly corresponds to TRBD1 (6 bases). Germline loops: CDR1 MNHEY, CDR2 SVGAGI. The CDR3 extends over 13 amino acids. With 6 bases removed from V and 4 bases from J, the gap between germline ends came to 10 bases. CDR3 DNA sequence: TGTGCCAGCAGGGAGACAGGTTACAATGAGCAGTTCTTC. Translating gives CASRETGYNEQFF.

The CDR3 DNA follows: TGTGCCAGCAGTTCAAGGACAGGGTATCAGCCCCAGCATTTT. Residues: CASSSRTGYQPQHF. The chain recombines TRBV28 with TRBJ1-5, with 8 nucleotides matching TRBD1. After removal of 4 bases from V and 5 bases from J, the junction contained 4 bases not matched to a gene. Germline V gives CDR1 MDHEN, CDR2 SYDVKM. The CDR3 is 14 residues long. The whole variable domain, remainder taken from reference TRBV28 and TRBJ1-5, is DVKVTQSSRYLVKRTGEKVFLECVQDMDHENMFWYRQDPGLGLRLIYFSYDVKMKEKGDIPEGYSVSREKKERFSLILESASTNQTSMYLCASSSRTGYQPQHFGDGTRLSIL.

As to this clone: Other DNA sequences of this sample code for an identical CDR3. The chain recombines TRBV5-6 with TRBJ1-2; 9 positions agree with TRBD1. CDR1 SGHDT and CDR2 YYEEEE come from the germline V gene. The CDR3 extends over 14 amino acids. The V gene end was trimmed by 0 bases and the J gene end by 4 bases; junction bases not matched to a gene: 1. The CDR3: CASSLEQGAYGYTF. CDR3 in DNA: TGTGCCAGCAGCTTGGAACAGGGGGCCTATGGCTACACCTTC.

The rearrangement uses TRBV6-1 and TRBJ2-7, with 7 bases lining up with TRBD1. Germline values: CDR1 MNHNS, CDR2 SASEGT. The CDR3 runs to 17 residues. The ends lost 1 base at V and 3 bases at J; junction bases unmatched: 12. CDR3 DNA: TGTGCCAGCAGTGAAGACCCAGCCGGGACAGCCTTCTACGAGCAGTACTTC. Protein product: CASSEDPAGTAFYEQYF.

This clone has a single count. The chain joins TRBV13 to TRBJ2-7; D may be TRBD2 (7 bases). The V end was cut by 0 bases, the J end by 3 bases, with 9 bases between. The CDR3 spans 14 residues. Germline assignment: CDR1 PRHDT and CDR2 FYEKMQ (reference sequence). CDR3 in amino acids: CASSLGGGGYEQYF. The CDR3 region has the DNA TGTGCCAGCAGCTTAGGGGGAGGGGGCTACGAGCAGTACTTC.

The chain has TRBV19 and TRBJ2-1, with 16 bases aligning to TRBD2. Germline CDR1 is LNHDA and CDR2 is SQIVND (reference sequence). The CDR3 runs to 20 residues. With 3 bases clipped from V and 0 bases from J, the junction kept 8 bases outside the gene matches. CDR3 sequence reads: CASSILPGLAGGYSYNEQFF. CDR3 DNA sequence: TGTGCCAGTAGTATTTTGCCGGGACTAGCGGGAGGGTACTCCTACAATGAGCAGTTCTTC.

J is TRBJ1-1 and V is TRBV21-1; the table's D call of TRBD1 was not tested on the DNA. TRBV21-1 is marked as a pseudogene. The CDR3 is made up of 17 amino acids. CDR3 nucleotide sequence: TGTGCCAGCAGCCTCCGGGGACATGAGACCATGAACACTGAAGCTTTCTTT. This codes for CASSLRGHETMNTEAFF.

This sequence joins TRBV28 and TRBJ2-3; D may be TRBD1 (6 bases). Trimming removed 3 bases at V and 1 base at J, with 11 bases between. CDR1 is MDHEN, CDR2 SYDVKM, per germline. The CDR3 has 15 amino acids. The chain's CDR3 is CASSFEGVGTDTQYF. The CDR3, as DNA: TGTGCCAGCAGTTTTGAGGGGGTAGGCACAGATACGCAGTATTTT.

The CDR3 coding sequence is TGTGCCAGCAGCCTCGACAGGGCCCCTCTCTACGAGCAGTACTTC. As protein: CASSLDRAPLYEQYF. The chain recombines TRBV7-3 with TRBJ2-7; 7 bases match TRBD1. The CDR3 runs 15 residues. Germline V gene data show CDR1 as SGHTA and CDR2 as FQGTGA. V trimming: 5 bases; J trimming: 3 bases; junction bases outside the gene matches: 10.

V and J are TRBV29-1 and TRBJ2-7; 12 nucleotides agree with TRBD2. The CDR3 sequence is 14 residues long. Germline values: CDR1 SQVTM, CDR2 ANQGSEA. V was pared by 6 bases and J by 5 bases, with 8 bases of the junction left unmatched. The CDR3 region is CSVTAGLAGNEQYF. The CDR3 DNA reads as TGCAGCGTCACCGCGGGACTAGCGGGCAACGAGCAGTACTTC.

The chain has TRBV6-2 or TRBV6-3 and TRBJ2-3, with D perhaps TRBD2 (5 bases). The CDR3 contains 14 residues. Germline assignment: CDR1 MNHEY and CDR2 SVGEGT. The germline V and J ends were trimmed by 0 bases and 6 bases, with 10 bases remaining between them. The CDR3: CASSYSSVADTQYF. In nucleotides, the CDR3 is TGTGCCAGCAGTTACTCTAGCGTCGCGGATACGCAGTATTTT.

CDR3 region: CASILDTFQNIQYF. CDR3 DNA: TGTGCCAGCATCCTGGACACCTTCCAAAACATTCAGTACTTC. This chain uses TRBV6-5 with TRBJ2-4; tentatively, D is TRBD1 (5 bases). CDR3 size: 14 residues. Per germline, CDR1 MNHEY and CDR2 SVGAGI. V was trimmed by 7 bases and J by 5 bases, leaving 15 bases between them.

This chain links TRBV12-3 or TRBV12-4 with TRBJ2-7; D is possibly TRBD2 (6 bases). Trimming stripped 7 bases from V and 2 bases from J, with 12 bases between. This CDR3 spans 13 amino acids. The CDR3 region is CASTAEGAYEQYF. CDR3 sequence (DNA): TGTGCCAGCACTGCGGAGGGCGCCTACGAGCAGTACTTC.

Only one count was recorded for this clone. This rearrangement joins TRBV9 to TRBJ2-1, with 7 bases aligning to TRBD1. This CDR3 spans 14 amino acids. V trimming: 3 bases; J trimming: 7 bases; junction bases outside the gene matches: 7. Germline V CDR1 and CDR2: SGDLS, YYNGEE. The CDR3 is CASSARDRGNEQFF. Written as DNA, the CDR3 is TGTGCCAGCAGCGCCCGGGACAGAGGGAATGAGCAGTTCTTC.

The CDR3 bases are TGTGCCAGCAGACGGGAATCCGGAAACACCATATATTTT. Translation gives CASRRESGNTIYF. The chain carries TRBV7-2 and TRBJ1-3; D remains unclear. Germline CDR1 SGHTA, CDR2 FQGNSA. CDR3 size: 13 residues. V lost 6 bases to trimming and J lost 4 bases, with 10 bases between them.

The chain combines TRBV23-1 with TRBJ1-4, with 8 bases aligning to TRBD1. TRBV23-1 is filed as an ORF, its function uncertain. Trimming removed 6 bases from V and 0 bases from J; junction bases left unmatched: 9. The CDR3 has 17 amino acids. The CDR3 spells CASSEQGEWATNEKLFF. The CDR3 region has the DNA TGCGCCAGCAGCGAACAGGGGGAGTGGGCAACTAATGAAAAACTGTTTTTT.

J is TRBJ1-5 and V is TRBV28; D may be TRBD1 (6 bases). The CDR3 contains 15 residues. V was trimmed by 4 bases and J by 0 bases, leaving 10 bases between them. The V gene's germline CDR1 is MDHEN and CDR2 SYDVKM. The CDR3 spells CASSSGTLSNQPQHF. The CDR3 nucleotides read TGTGCCAGCAGTTCCGGGACACTTAGCAATCAGCCCCAGCATTTT.

This clone came up once. This sequence joins TRBV7-3 and TRBJ1-6; 10 bases fit TRBD1. This CDR3 is built from 13 residues. After removal of 5 bases from V and 10 bases from J, the junction contained 2 bases not matched to a gene. The germline V gene has CDR1 SGHTA and CDR2 FQGTGA. The CDR3 is CASSRDRGSPLHF. The CDR3 DNA sequence: TGTGCCAGCAGCCGGGACAGGGGATCACCCCTCCACTTT.

The chain couples TRBV3-1 (or the pseudogene TRBV3-2) to TRBJ1-1; 8 nucleotides agree with TRBD1. The trim removed 0 bases at V and 11 bases at J, leaving 11 bases unmatched. The CDR3 sequence is 15 residues long. Germline CDR1 LGHDT, CDR2 YNNKEL (reference sequence). CDR3 nucleotides: TGTGCCAGCAGCCAAGATTATAGGACAGGGTATCGCGCTTTCTTT. Translated: CASSQDYRTGYRAFF.